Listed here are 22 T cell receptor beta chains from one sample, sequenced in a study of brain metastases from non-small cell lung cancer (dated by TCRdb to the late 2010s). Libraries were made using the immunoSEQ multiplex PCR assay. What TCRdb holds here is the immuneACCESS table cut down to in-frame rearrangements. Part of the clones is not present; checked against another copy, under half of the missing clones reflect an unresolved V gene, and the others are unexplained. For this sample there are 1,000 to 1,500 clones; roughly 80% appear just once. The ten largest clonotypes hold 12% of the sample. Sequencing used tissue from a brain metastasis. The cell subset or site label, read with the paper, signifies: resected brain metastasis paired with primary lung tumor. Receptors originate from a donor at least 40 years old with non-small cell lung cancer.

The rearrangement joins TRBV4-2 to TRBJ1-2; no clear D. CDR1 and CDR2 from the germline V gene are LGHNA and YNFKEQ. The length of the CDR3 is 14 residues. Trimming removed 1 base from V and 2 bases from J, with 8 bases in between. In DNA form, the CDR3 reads TGTGCCAGCAGCCAAGTAACAGTAAACTATGGCTACACCTTC. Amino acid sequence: CASSQVTVNYGYTF.

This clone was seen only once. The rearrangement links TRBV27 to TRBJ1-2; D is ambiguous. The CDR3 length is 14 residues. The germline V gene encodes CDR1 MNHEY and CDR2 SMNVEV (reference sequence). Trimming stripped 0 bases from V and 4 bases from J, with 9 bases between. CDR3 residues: CASSLSKAPYGYTF. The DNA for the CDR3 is TGTGCCAGCAGTTTATCCAAGGCACCCTATGGCTACACCTTC.

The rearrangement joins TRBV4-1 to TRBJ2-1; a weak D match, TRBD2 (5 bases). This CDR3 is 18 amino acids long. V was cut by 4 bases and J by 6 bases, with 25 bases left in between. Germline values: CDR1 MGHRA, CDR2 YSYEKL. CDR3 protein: CASSPSNLRAITFNEQFF. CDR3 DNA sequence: TGCGCCAGCAGCCCCTCCAATTTGAGGGCAATTACCTTCAATGAGCAGTTCTTC.

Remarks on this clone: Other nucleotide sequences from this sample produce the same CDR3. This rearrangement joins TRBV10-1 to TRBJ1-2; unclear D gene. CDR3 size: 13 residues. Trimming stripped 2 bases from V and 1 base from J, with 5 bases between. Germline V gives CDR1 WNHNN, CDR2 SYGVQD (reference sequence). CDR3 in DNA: TGCGCCAGCAGTGAGAACAGTAACTATGGCTACACCTTC. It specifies CASSENSNYGYTF.

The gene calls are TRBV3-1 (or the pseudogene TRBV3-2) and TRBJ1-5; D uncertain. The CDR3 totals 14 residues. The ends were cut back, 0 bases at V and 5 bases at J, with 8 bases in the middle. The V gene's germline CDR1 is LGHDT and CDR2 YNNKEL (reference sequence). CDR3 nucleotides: TGTGCCAGCAGCCAAGATCCCGGGGATCAGCCCCAGCATTTT. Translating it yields CASSQDPGDQPQHF.

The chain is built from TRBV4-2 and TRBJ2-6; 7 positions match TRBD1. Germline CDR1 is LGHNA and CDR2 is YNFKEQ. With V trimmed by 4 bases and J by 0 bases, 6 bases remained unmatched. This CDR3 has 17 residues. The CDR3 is CASSPRTGNSGANVLTF. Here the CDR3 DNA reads TGTGCCAGCAGCCCTCGGACAGGAAACTCTGGGGCCAACGTCCTGACTTTC.

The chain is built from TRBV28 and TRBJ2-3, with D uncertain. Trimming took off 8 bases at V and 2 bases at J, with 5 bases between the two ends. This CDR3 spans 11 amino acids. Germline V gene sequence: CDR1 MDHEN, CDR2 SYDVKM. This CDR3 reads CASSITDTQYF. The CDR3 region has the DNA TGTGCCAGCTCCATCACAGATACGCAGTATTTT.

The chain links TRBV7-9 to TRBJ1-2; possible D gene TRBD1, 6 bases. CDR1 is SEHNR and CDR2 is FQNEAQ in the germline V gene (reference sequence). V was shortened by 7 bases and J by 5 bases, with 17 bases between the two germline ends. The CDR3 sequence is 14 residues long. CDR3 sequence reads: CASTPGAPGYGYTF. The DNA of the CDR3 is TGTGCCAGCACCCCGGGGGCGCCGGGGTATGGCTACACCTTC. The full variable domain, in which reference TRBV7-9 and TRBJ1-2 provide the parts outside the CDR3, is DTGVSQNPRHKITKRGQNVTFRCDPISEHNRLYWYRQTLGQGPEFLTYFQNEAQLEKSRLLSDRFSAERPKGSFSTLEIQRTEQGDSAMYLCASTPGAPGYGYTFGSGTRLTVV.

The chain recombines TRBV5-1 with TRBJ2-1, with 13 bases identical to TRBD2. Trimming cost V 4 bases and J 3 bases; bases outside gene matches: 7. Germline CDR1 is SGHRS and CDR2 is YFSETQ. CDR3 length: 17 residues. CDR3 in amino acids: CASSPGTSGEYYNEQFF. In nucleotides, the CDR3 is TGCGCCAGCAGCCCAGGGACTAGCGGGGAATACTACAATGAGCAGTTCTTC.

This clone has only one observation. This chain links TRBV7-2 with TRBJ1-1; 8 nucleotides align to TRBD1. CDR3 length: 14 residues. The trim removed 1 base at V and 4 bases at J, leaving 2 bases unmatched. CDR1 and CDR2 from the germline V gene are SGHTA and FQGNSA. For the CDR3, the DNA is TGTGCCAGCAGCTTAGGGACAGGGACCACTGAAGCTTTCTTT. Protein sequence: CASSLGTGTTEAFF.

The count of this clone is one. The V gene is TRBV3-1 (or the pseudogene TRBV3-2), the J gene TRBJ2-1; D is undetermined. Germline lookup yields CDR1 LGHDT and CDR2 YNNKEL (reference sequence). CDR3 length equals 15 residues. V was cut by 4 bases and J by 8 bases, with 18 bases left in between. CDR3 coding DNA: TGTGCCAGCAGCCTCCGGCTAGGGTTAGGACATGAGCAGTTCTTC. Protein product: CASSLRLGLGHEQFF.

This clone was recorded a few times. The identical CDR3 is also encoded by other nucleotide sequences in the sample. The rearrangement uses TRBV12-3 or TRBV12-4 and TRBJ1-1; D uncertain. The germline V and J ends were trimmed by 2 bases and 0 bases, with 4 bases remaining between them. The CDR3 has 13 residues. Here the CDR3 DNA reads TGTGCCAGCAGTTTATTATTGAACACTGAAGCTTTCTTT. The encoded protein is CASSLLLNTEAFF.

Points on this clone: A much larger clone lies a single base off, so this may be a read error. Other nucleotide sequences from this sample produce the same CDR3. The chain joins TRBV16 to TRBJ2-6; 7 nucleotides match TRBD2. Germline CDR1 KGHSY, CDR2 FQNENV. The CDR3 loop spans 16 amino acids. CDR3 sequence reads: CASSQGDYSGANVLTF. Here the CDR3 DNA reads TGTGCCAGCAGCCAGGGGGACTACTCTGGGGCCAACGTTCTGACTTTC.

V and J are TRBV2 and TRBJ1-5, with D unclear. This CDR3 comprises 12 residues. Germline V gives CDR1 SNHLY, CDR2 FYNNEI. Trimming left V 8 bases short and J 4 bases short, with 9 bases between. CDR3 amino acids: CASGSANQPQHF. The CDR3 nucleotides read TGTGCCAGCGGGTCCGCTAATCAGCCCCAGCATTTT.

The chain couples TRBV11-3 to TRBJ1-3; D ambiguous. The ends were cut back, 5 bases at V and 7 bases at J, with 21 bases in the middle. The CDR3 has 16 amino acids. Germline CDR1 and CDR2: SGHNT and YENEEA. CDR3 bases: TGTGCCAGCAGCCTCCGGGTCCGTTGGGAATGGAACACCATATATTTT. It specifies CASSLRVRWEWNTIYF. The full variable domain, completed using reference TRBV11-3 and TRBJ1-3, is EAGVVQSPRYKIIEKKQPVAFWCNPISGHNTLYWYLQNLGQGPELLIRYENEEAVDDSQLPKDRFSAERLKGVDSTLKIQPAELGDSAVYLCASSLRVRWEWNTIYFGEGSWLTVV.

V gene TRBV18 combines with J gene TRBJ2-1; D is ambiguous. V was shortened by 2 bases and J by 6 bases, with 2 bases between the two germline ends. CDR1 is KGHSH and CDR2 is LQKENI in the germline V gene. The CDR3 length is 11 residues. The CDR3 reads CASSPSNEQFF. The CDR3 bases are TGTGCCAGCTCACCAAGCAATGAGCAGTTCTTC.

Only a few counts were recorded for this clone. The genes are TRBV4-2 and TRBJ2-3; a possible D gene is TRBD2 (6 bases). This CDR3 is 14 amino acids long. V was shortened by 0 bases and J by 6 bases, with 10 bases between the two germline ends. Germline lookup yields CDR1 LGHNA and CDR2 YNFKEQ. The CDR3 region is CASSQDAGRDTQYF. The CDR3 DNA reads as TGTGCCAGCAGCCAAGATGCGGGGAGGGATACGCAGTATTTT.

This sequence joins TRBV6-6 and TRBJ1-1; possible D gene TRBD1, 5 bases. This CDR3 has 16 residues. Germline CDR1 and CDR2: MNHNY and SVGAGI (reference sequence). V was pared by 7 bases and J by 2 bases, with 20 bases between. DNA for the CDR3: TGTGCCAGCACTATCCCGGACATAGGAAAAAACACTGAAGCTTTCTTT. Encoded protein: CASTIPDIGKNTEAFF.

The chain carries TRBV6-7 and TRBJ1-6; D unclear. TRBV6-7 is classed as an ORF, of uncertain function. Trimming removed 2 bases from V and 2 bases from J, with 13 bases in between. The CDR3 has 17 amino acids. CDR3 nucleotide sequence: TGTGCCAGCAGTTACGGGGTAGGGTTCACCTATAATTCACCCCTCCACTTT. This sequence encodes CASSYGVGFTYNSPLHF.

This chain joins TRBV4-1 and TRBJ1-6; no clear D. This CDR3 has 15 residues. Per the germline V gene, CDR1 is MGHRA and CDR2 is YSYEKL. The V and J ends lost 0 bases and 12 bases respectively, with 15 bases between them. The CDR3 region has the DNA TGCGCCAGCAGCCAAGAATCGAACTCCCAAGGACCCCTCCACTTT. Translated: CASSQESNSQGPLHF.

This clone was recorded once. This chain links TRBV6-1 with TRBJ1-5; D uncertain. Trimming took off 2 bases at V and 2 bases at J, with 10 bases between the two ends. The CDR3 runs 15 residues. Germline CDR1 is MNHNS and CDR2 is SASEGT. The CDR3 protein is CASSESTRGNQPQHF. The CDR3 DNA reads TGTGCCAGCAGTGAATCGACAAGGGGCAATCAGCCCCAGCATTTT.

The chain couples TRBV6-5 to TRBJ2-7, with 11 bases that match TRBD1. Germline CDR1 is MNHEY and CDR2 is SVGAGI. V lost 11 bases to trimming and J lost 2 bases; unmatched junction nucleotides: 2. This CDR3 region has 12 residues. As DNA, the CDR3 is TGTGCCGTGGGACAGGGGGCCTACGAGCAGTACTTC. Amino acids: CAVGQGAYEQYF.